Below are 8 T cell receptor beta chains sequenced from a single sample in a study of T cells in Graves' hyperthyroidism and ophthalmopathy. RNA transcripts yielded amplified TCR beta CDR3 regions. Researchers ran a first-round RT-PCR on the TCR CDR3 using the HTBI primer set. TCRdb recomputed calls from the multiplex PCR reads with MiXCR, one row per CDR3 protein. This sample carries hundreds of thousands of distinct CDR3 sequences, roughly 15% of them seen once, and the ten largest clones take approximately 12%. Sequencing was done on a sample of blood. The receptors come from a woman in her forties or fifties with Graves' ophthalmopathy.

Many counts were recorded for this clonotype. CDR3 sequence reads: CASSPGLTRAYEQYF. The CDR3, as DNA: TGTGCCAGCAGCCCCGGCCTAACAAGGGCCTACGAGCAGTACTTC. This chain connects TRBV7-2 to TRBJ2-7, with D unresolved. The germline V and J ends were trimmed by 5 bases and 2 bases, with 16 bases remaining between them. This CDR3 contains 15 residues. Germline V CDR1 and CDR2: SGHTA, FQGNSA.

This clonotype was seen at least ten times. This chain links TRBV9 with TRBJ2-2, with 7 bases aligning to TRBD2. There are 16 residues in the CDR3. Germline CDR1 and CDR2: SGDLS and YYNGEE. The V and J ends lost 0 bases and 1 base, in that order; junction bases with no gene match: 3. Written as DNA, the CDR3 is TGTGCCAGCAGCGTAGGATCGGGGGGGAACACCGGGGAGCTGTTTTTT. It specifies CASSVGSGGNTGELFF.

This clonotype was found many times. The chain is built from TRBV7-3 and TRBJ2-1; tentatively, D is TRBD2 (6 bases). The CDR3 sequence is 13 residues long. V lost 8 bases, J lost 9 bases, and 17 bases lay in between. Germline CDR1 and CDR2: SGHTA and FQGTGA. CDR3 sequence reads: CASQFNVGGEQFF. The CDR3 coding sequence is TGTGCCAGCCAATTCAACGTCGGGGGTGAGCAGTTCTTC.

This clonotype has at least ten counts. The rearrangement uses TRBV7-9 and TRBJ1-1; D remains ambiguous. This CDR3 region has 15 residues. V was clipped by 1 base and J by 3 bases, with 12 bases between them. Germline-derived CDR1 and CDR2 are SEHNR and FQNEAQ (reference sequence). The CDR3 loop reads CASSLGTGLDTEAFF. CDR3 nucleotide sequence: TGTGCCAGCAGCTTAGGAACCGGGCTGGACACTGAAGCTTTCTTT.

This clonotype was observed many times. The V and J genes are TRBV4-2 and TRBJ2-7, with D possibly TRBD2 on 6 matching bases. Germline V lookup: CDR1 LGHNA, CDR2 YNFKEQ. Trimming removed 3 bases at V and 3 bases at J, with 9 bases between. The CDR3 has 13 amino acids. The CDR3 DNA follows: TGTGCCAGCAGCCATCGGCGGGACTACGAGCAGTACTTC. Encoded protein: CASSHRRDYEQYF.

This clonotype was counted ten times or more. The chain is built from TRBV9 and TRBJ2-1, with 7 positions matching TRBD2. This CDR3 is 15 amino acids long. Trimming cost V 4 bases and J 1 base; bases outside gene matches: 5. Germline-derived CDR1 and CDR2 are SGDLS and YYNGEE. CDR3 DNA sequence: TGTGCCAGCAGCCAGAGCGGGGATTCCTACAATGAGCAGTTCTTC. Translation: CASSQSGDSYNEQFF.

This clonotype was counted at least ten times. J is TRBJ2-7 and V is TRBV7-2, with D unclear. Deletions cut 2 bases from V and 3 bases from J, with 5 bases between. This CDR3 is built from 12 residues. Germline CDR1 and CDR2: SGHTA and FQGNSA. The CDR3 DNA reads as TGTGCCAGCAGCTTACTCTACTACGAGCAGTACTTC. Amino acid sequence: CASSLLYYEQYF.

The sample holds many counts of this clonotype. This chain joins TRBV24-1 and TRBJ2-3; 11 bases map to TRBD2. Germline CDR1 reads KGHDR; CDR2 reads SFDVKD. V trimming: 4 bases; J trimming: 0 bases; junction bases outside the gene matches: 8. CDR3 length equals 18 residues. The CDR3 reads CATSDPRTSGRSTDTQYF. The CDR3 nucleotides read TGTGCCACCAGTGACCCCAGGACTAGCGGGCGGAGCACAGATACGCAGTATTTT.